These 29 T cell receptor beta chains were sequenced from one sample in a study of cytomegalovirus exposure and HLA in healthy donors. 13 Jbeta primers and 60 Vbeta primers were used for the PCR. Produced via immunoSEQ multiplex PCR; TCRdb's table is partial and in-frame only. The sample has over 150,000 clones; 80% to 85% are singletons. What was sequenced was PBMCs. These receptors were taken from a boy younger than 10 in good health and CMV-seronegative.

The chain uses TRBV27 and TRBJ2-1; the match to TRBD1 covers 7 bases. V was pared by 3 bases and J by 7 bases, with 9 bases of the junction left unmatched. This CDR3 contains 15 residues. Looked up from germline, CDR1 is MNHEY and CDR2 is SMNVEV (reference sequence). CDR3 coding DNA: TGTGCCAGCAGTTTTTGGGGGACAGTATCAAATGAGCAGTTCTTC. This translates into CASSFWGTVSNEQFF.

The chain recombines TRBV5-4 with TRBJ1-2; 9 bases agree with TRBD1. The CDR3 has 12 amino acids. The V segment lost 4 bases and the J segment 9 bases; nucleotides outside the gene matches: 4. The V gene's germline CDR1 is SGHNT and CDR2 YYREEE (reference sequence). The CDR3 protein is CASSPDRGSYTF. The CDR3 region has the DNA TGTGCCAGCAGCCCGGACAGGGGTAGCTACACCTTC.

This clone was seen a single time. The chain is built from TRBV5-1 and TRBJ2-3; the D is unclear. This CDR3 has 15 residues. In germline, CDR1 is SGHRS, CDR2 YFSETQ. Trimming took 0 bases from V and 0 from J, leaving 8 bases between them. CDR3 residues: CASSLELSSTDTQYF. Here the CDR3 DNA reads TGCGCCAGCAGCTTGGAGCTATCTAGCACAGATACGCAGTATTTT.

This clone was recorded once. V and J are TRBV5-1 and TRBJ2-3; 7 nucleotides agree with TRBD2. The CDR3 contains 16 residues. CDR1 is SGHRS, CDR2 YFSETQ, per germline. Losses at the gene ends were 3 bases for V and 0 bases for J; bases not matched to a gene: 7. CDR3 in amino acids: CASSYGGTPSTDTQYF. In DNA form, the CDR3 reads TGCGCCAGCAGCTACGGGGGGACCCCCAGCACAGATACGCAGTATTTT.

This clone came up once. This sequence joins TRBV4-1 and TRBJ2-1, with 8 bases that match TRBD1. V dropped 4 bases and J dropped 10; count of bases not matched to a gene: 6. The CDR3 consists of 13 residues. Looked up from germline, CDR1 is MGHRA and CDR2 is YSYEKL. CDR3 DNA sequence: TGCGCCAGCAGCCGCGGACAGGGTGGAGAGCAGTTCTTC. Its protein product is CASSRGQGGEQFF.

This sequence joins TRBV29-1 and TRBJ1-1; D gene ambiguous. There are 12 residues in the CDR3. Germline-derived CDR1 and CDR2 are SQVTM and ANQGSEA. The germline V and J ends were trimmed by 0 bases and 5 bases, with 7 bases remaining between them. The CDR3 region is CSVEDRITEAFF. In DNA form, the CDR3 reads TGCAGCGTTGAAGATCGTATAACTGAAGCTTTCTTT. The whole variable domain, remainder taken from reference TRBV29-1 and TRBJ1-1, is SAVISQKPSRDICQRGTSLTIQCQVDSQVTMMFWYRQQPGQSLTLIATANQGSEATYESGFVIDKFPISRPNLTFSTLTVSNMSPEDSSIYLCSVEDRITEAFFGQGTRLTVV.

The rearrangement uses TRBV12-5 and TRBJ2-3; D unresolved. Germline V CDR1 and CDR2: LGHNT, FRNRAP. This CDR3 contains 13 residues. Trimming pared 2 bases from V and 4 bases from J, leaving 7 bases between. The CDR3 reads CASGLPLADTQYF. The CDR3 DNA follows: TGTGCTAGTGGTTTGCCCCTAGCAGATACGCAGTATTTT.

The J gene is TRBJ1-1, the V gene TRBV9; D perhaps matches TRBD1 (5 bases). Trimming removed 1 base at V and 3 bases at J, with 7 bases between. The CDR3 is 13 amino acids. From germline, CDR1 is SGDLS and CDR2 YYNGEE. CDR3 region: CASSVQGDTEAFF. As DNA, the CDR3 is TGTGCCAGCAGCGTACAAGGGGACACTGAAGCTTTCTTT.

The CDR3, as DNA: TGTGCCAGCAGTGACTCCGGGGGGGATACGCAGTATTTT. Translating gives CASSDSGGDTQYF. The chain links TRBV6-4 to TRBJ2-3; TRBD2 agrees at 7 bases. The V segment lost 0 bases and the J segment 6 bases; nucleotides outside the gene matches: 0. In germline, CDR1 is MRHNA, CDR2 SNTAGT. This CDR3 spans 13 amino acids.

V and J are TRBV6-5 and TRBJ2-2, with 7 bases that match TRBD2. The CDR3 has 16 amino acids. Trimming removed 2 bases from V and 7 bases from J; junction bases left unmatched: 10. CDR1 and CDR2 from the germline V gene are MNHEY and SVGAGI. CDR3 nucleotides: TGTGCCAGCAGTTACCGGAGGGGCGGGAGCGTCGGGGAGCTGTTTTTT. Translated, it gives CASSYRRGGSVGELFF.

This CDR3 reads CASSFLPGLAGGKNIQYF. The CDR3 DNA reads TGCGCCAGCAGCTTCCTGCCGGGACTAGCGGGGGGGAAAAACATTCAGTACTTC. The chain has TRBV5-1 and TRBJ2-4, with TRBD2 matching over 16 bases. CDR3 length: 18 residues. The germline V gene encodes CDR1 SGHRS and CDR2 YFSETQ. The trim removed 2 bases at V and 4 bases at J, leaving 6 bases unmatched.

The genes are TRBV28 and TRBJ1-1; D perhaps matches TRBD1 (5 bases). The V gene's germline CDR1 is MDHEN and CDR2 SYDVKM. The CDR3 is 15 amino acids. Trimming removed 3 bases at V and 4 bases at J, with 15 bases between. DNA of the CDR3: TGTGCCAGCAGTTTGAGGTGGGGGGTTGGCACTGAAGCTTTCTTT. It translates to CASSLRWGVGTEAFF.

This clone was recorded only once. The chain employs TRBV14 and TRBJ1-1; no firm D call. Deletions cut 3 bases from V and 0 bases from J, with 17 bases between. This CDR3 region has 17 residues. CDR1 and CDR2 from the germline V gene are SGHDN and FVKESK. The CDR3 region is CASSHRQLTSMNTEAFF. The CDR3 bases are TGTGCCAGCAGCCACAGGCAGCTTACCTCTATGAACACTGAAGCTTTCTTT.

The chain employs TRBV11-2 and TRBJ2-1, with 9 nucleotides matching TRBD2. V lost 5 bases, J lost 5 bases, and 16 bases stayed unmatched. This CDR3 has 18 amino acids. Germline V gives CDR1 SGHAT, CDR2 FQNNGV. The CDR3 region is CASSTPIMGLARDNEQFF. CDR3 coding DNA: TGTGCCAGCAGCACCCCGATTATGGGACTAGCTAGGGACAATGAGCAGTTCTTC. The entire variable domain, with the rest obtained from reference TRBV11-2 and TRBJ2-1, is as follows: EAGVAQSPRYKIIEKRQSVAFWCNPISGHATLYWYQQILGQGPKLLIQFQNNGVVDDSQLPKDRFSAERLKGVDSTLKIQPAKLEDSAVYLCASSTPIMGLARDNEQFFGPGTRLTVL.

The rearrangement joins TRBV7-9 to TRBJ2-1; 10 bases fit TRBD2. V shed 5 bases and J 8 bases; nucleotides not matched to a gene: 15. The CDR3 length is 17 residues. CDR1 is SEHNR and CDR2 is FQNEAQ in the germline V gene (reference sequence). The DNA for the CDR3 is TGTGCCAGCAGCCCGCACACGGGGAGCGGGAGGGCAGATGAGCAGTTCTTC. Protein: CASSPHTGSGRADEQFF.

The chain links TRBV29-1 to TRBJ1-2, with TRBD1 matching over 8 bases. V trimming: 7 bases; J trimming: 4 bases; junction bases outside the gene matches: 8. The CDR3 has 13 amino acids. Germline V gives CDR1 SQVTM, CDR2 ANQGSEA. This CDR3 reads CSAAQGEGYGYTF. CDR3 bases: TGCAGCGCGGCACAGGGGGAGGGCTATGGCTACACCTTC. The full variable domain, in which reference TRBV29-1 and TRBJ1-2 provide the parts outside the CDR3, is SAVISQKPSRDICQRGTSLTIQCQVDSQVTMMFWYRQQPGQSLTLIATANQGSEATYESGFVIDKFPISRPNLTFSTLTVSNMSPEDSSIYLCSAAQGEGYGYTFGSGTRLTVV.

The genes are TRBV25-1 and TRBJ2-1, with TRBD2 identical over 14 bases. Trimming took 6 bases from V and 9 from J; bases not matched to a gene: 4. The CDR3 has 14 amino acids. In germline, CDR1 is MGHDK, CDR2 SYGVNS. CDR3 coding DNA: TGTGCCAGCAGGACTAGCGGGAGGGCGGTTGAGCAGTTCTTC. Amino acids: CASRTSGRAVEQFF.

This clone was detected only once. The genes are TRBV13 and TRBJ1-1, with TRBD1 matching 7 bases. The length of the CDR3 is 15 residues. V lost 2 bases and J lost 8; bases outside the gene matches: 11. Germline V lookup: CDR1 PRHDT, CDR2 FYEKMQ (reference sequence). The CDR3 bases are TGTGCCAGCAGCTTACCGGGACAGACAAGACCCGAAGCTTTCTTT. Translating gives CASSLPGQTRPEAFF.

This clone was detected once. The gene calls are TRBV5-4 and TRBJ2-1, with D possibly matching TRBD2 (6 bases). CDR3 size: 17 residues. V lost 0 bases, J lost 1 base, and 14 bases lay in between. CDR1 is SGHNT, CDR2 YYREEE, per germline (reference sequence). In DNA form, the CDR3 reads TGTGCCAGCAGCTTGGGGGCCGTTGGGGGGTCCTACAATGAGCAGTTCTTC. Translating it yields CASSLGAVGGSYNEQFF.

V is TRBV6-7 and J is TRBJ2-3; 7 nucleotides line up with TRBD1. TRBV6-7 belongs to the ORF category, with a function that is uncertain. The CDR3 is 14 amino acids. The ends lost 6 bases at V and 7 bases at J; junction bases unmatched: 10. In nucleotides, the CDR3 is TGTGCCAGCAGGATAAGGGGGCGATTTAATACGCAGTATTTT. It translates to CASRIRGRFNTQYF.

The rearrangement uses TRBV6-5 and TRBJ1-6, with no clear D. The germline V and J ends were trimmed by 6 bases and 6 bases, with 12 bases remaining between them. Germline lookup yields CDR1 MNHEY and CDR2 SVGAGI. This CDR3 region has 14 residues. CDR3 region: CASSAGVPNSPLHF. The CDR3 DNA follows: TGTGCCAGCAGCGCCGGGGTCCCTAATTCACCCCTCCACTTT.

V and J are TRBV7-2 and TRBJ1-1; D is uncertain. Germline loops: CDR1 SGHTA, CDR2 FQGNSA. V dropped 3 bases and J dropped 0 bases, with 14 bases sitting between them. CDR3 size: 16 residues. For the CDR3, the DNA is TGTGCCAGCAGCTTCCCCCCCACTACACTGAACACTGAAGCTTTCTTT. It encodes CASSFPPTTLNTEAFF.

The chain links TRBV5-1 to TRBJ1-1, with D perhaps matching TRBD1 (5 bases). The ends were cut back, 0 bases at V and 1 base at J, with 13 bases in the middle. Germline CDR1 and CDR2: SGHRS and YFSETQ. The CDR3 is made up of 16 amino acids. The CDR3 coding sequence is TGCGCCAGCAGCTTGGCGGGGAGGGGAGGGAACACTGAAGCTTTCTTT. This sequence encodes CASSLAGRGGNTEAFF.

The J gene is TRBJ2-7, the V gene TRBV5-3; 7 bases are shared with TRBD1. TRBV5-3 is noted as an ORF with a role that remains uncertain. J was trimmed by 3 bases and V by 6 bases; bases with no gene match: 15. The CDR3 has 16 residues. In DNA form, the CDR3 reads TGTGCCAGAAACACCGTAGGGACAGAGAAAGACTACGAGCAGTACGTC. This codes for CARNTVGTEKDYEQYV.

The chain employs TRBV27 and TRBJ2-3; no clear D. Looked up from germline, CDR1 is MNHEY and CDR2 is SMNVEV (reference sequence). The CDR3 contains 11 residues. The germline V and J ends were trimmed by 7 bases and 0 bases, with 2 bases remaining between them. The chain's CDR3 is CASTSTDTQYF. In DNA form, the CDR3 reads TGTGCCAGCACTAGCACAGATACGCAGTATTTT.

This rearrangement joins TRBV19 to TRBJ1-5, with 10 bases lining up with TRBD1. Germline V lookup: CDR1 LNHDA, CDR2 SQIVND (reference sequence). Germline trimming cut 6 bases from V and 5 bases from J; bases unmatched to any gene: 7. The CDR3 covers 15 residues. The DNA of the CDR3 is TGTGCCAGTAGCCTTCCCGGGACAGGGGATCAGCCCCAGCATTTT. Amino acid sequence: CASSLPGTGDQPQHF. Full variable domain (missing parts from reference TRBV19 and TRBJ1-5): DGGITQSPKYLFRKEGQNVTLSCEQNLNHDAMYWYRQDPGQGLRLIYYSQIVNDFQKGDIAEGYSVSREKKESFPLTVTSAQKNPTAFYLCASSLPGTGDQPQHFGDGTRLSIL.

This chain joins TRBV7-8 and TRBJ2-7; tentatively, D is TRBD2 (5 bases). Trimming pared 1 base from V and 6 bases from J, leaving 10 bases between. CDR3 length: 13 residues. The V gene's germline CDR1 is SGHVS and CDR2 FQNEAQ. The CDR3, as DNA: TGTGCCAGCAGCTTAGATGAGGGAATCGAGCAGTACGTC. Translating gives CASSLDEGIEQYV.

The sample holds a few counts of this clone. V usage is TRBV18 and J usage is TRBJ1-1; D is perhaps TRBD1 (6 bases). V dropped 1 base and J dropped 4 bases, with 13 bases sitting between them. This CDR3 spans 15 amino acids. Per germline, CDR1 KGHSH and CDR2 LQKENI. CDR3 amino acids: CASSPLGQIGTEAFF. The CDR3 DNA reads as TGTGCCAGCTCACCACTAGGACAGATTGGCACTGAAGCTTTCTTT.

The CDR3 sequence: CASSLGQTNYQYV. The CDR3, as DNA: TGTGCCAGCAGCTTGGGACAGACGAATTACCAGTACGTC. This rearrangement joins TRBV5-6 to TRBJ2-7; a possible D gene is TRBD1 (5 bases). With 0 bases removed from V and 10 bases from J, the gap between germline ends came to 14 bases. This CDR3 has 13 residues. Germline V gives CDR1 SGHDT, CDR2 YYEEEE.